This T cell receptor beta chain comes out of a study of blood T cell repertoires in COVID-19 (dated by TCRdb to the early 2020s). As for the study more broadly: Samples covering the acute and convalescent phases of COVID-19 were provided by collaborators in the United States, Italy and Spain. The material from the prospective study consisted of cDNA or gDNA derived from T cells, B-cell-depleted T cells, or PBMCs. The dataset comprised deeply sampled blood TCRbeta repertoires from subjects exposed to, actively infected with, or recovered from COVID-19. The repertoires were made available in a free public database intended to serve as a resource for research on the immune response to SARS-CoV-2. Samples were obtained from the ongoing ImmuneRACE study (first 160 participants) and from some 1,300 subjects provided by 6 global collaborators. A de-identified subject ID, COVID-19 status, age in years and sex were almost always included in the sample metadata. Where available, HLA class I and class II types were taken from metadata supplied by the sample provider and were not determined by assay-based typing. What the authors observed across the whole study: How much clinical and demographic metadata was included differed by source and by participant, and the metadata was provided uncurated.

The germline V gene (reference sequence) sets CDR1 to SGHNT and CDR2 to YYREEE. The CDR3 measures 16 amino acids from cysteine to phenylalanine. Only the CDR3 DNA is retained, 48 bases long and in frame from the first base. V lost 0 bases and J lost 1 base; the stretch between them is 10 bases long. Comments on this clone: Its antigen is unknown. Base quality data are lacking; no much larger clone is found one base away.

In the prospective study, participants were 18 to 89 years old, resided in fewer than 25 geographic areas of the United States, and were enrolled through a virtual design. Cohort assignment in the prospective study relied on participant-reported clinical history from a screening survey and a study questionnaire. In the prospective study, whole blood, serum and a nasopharyngeal or oropharyngeal swab were collected from each participant by mobile phlebotomists. Prospective study participants could optionally give additional blood draws and questionnaires over an approximately two-month period. Before DNA extraction, prospective study blood samples were shipped either frozen or at room temperature. TCRbeta CDR3 regions were amplified from genomic DNA using the immunoSEQ Assay, a bias-controlled multiplex PCR. The source study handled its data this way. The number of nucleated cells in each sample was estimated from the amplification of reference gene primers within the assay. To quantify the absolute abundance of each unique TCRbeta CDR3 rearrangement, sequence reads were collapsed and filtered. For each sample, productive Simpson clonality was calculated as the square root of Simpson's diversity index across productive rearrangements. This immuneACCESS table, as held by TCRdb, lists in-frame sequences with V and J called but not all clones. Of the missing ones, under half trace to an unresolved V gene in checked studies; the others have no known cause. V and J calls and clone size come straight from that table; D and trimming were deduced from the DNA. The sample has around 420,000 clones on record, roughly 90% of them singletons. 2% to 2.5% of the sample rests with the top ten.

Sequencing was performed on PBMCs or T cells enriched from blood (not recorded which). The sequence was obtained from a woman in her 40s with acute COVID-19. Recombination joined TRBV5-4 with TRBJ2-2; the D gene is perhaps TRBD1, on 6 matching bases. The DNA sequence follows: TGTGCCAGCAGCTTGGCCACAGGGAGGAACACCGGGGAGCTGTTTTTT. This yields the protein CASSLATGRNTGELFF.